This T cell receptor beta chain was sequenced for a study of T cell changes during pregnancy in multiple sclerosis. Assay used: immunoSEQ multiplex PCR; TCRdb lists only in-frame clones, some missing. Of around 60,000 clones in the sample, 88% were seen once. This specimen was peripheral blood, taken in the first trimester of pregnancy. This TCR came from a female donor with multiple sclerosis, enrolled in a pregnancy study.

The CDR3 region is CASGASGKETQYF. The CDR3 DNA reads as TGTGCCAGCGGGGCCAGCGGGAAAGAGACCCAGTACTTC. The chain has TRBV2 and TRBJ2-5; TRBD2 matches at 7 bases. J gave up 3 bases and V 8 bases, and 6 bases lay outside the gene matches. Germline V gives CDR1 SNHLY, CDR2 FYNNEI. The CDR3 is 13 amino acids.